Reported below is one T cell receptor beta chain. Its antigen remains unknown. Trimming shortened V by 3 bases and J by 4 bases, and 10 bases separated the two germline ends. CDR1 and CDR2 from the germline V gene are KGHDR and SFDVKD. This CDR3 is 14 amino acids long. This record comes from a study of T cells in Graves' hyperthyroidism and ophthalmopathy. Broader study findings: Ophthalmopathy and stable hyperthyroidism were separated by a 13 V-J model. Among thyroid clonotypes expanded above 0.001, most also appeared in blood.

From RNA transcripts, TCR beta CDR3 regions were amplified. The primer set for the first-round RT-PCR of the TCR CDR3 was HTBI. Each CDR3 protein is one row after TCRdb ran MiXCR on the multiplex PCR reads. The data show about 530,000 distinct CDR3 sequences, 17% seen once. This sequence originates from a woman in her late teens or twenties with Graves' ophthalmopathy. The sample consisted of blood. The chain carries TRBV24-1 and TRBJ2-3; the D is unclear. The CDR3, as DNA: TGTGCCACCAGTGATGGTGGCGAGTCAGATACGCAGTATTTT. It yields the protein CATSDGGESDTQYF.